A selection of T cell receptor beta chains follows, all from one sample in a study of beta chain features in type 1 diabetes. This table comes from immunoSEQ multiplex PCR, and its TCRdb copy is limited to in-frame clones, with some not included. Here the sample spans around 140,000 clones, around 8.8% being singletons. Sequenced: central memory CD4+ T cells from blood. These receptors were taken from a man aged 25 to 40 with type 1 diabetes. Both conserved end residues are part of each CDR3. The order of the fields is CDR3 protein, CDR3 DNA, J gene, V gene, D gene, clone size, CDR3 length. The D gene is left open where the match is weak. The size entry is marked missing in some rows and otherwise reads once, few, many or a size class.

CDR3 protein: CASSNPLQDNTEAFF
CDR3 DNA: TGTGCCAGCAGCAACCCCCTACAGGACAACACTGAAGCTTTCTTT
J gene: TRBJ1-1
V gene: TRBV28
D gene: -
clone size: few
CDR3 length: 15

CDR3 protein: CASSPSVGRGSSYNEQFF
CDR3 DNA: TGTGCCAGCAGTCCTTCGGTGGGGCGGGGAAGCTCCTACAATGAGCAGTTCTTC
J gene: TRBJ2-1
V gene: TRBV27
D gene: -
clone size: -
CDR3 length: 18

CDR3 protein: CASSQGLQETQYF
CDR3 DNA: TGTGCCAGTAGCCAGGGTCTCCAAGAGACCCAGTACTTC
J gene: TRBJ2-5
V gene: TRBV19
D gene: -
clone size: -
CDR3 length: 13

CDR3 protein: CASSLSASGHYNEQFF
CDR3 DNA: TGTGCCAGCAGCTTAAGTGCATCGGGACACTACAATGAGCAGTTCTTC
J gene: TRBJ2-1
V gene: TRBV7-6
D gene: -
clone size: -
CDR3 length: 16

CDR3 protein: CASSQSVRGTGDTEAFF
CDR3 DNA: TGCGCCAGCAGCCAGTCCGTCAGGGGGACGGGGGACACTGAAGCTTTCTTT
J gene: TRBJ1-1
V gene: TRBV4-1
D gene: TRBD1
clone size: -
CDR3 length: 17

CDR3 protein: CAWSFTGETEAFF
CDR3 DNA: TGTGCCTGGAGTTTCACAGGGGAGACTGAAGCTTTCTTT
J gene: TRBJ1-1
V gene: TRBV30
D gene: TRBD1
clone size: few
CDR3 length: 13

CDR3 protein: CASSPNFDRAKVF
CDR3 DNA: TGTGCCAGCAGTCCAAACTTCGACAGGGCGAAGGTCTTC
J gene: TRBJ2-1
V gene: TRBV6-5
D gene: TRBD1
clone size: -
CDR3 length: 13

CDR3 protein: CASSTGQGQNEQFF
CDR3 DNA: TGTGCCAGTAGTACCGGACAGGGGCAGAATGAGCAGTTCTTC
J gene: TRBJ2-1
V gene: TRBV19
D gene: TRBD1
clone size: -
CDR3 length: 14

CDR3 protein: CASSPGGYNEQFF
CDR3 DNA: TGTGCTAGCAGCCCGGGGGGCTACAATGAGCAGTTCTTC
J gene: TRBJ2-1
V gene: TRBV7-7
D gene: TRBD2
clone size: many
CDR3 length: 13

CDR3 protein: CASSLEGRVVKGTEAFF
CDR3 DNA: TGTGCCAGCAGCTTAGAAGGGCGGGTCGTAAAGGGCACTGAAGCTTTCTTT
J gene: TRBJ1-1
V gene: TRBV7-2
D gene: -
clone size: -
CDR3 length: 17

CDR3 protein: CASGSGTRWEQYF
CDR3 DNA: TGTGCCAGCGGCTCAGGGACTAGATGGGAGCAGTACTTC
J gene: TRBJ2-7
V gene: TRBV6-5
D gene: TRBD2
clone size: few
CDR3 length: 13

CDR3 protein: CASSLTGVGSPLHF
CDR3 DNA: TGTGCCAGCAGTTTGACAGGGGTCGGTTCACCCCTCCACTTT
J gene: TRBJ1-6
V gene: TRBV27
D gene: TRBD1
clone size: -
CDR3 length: 14

CDR3 protein: CASGLVPGDNEQFF
CDR3 DNA: TGTGCTAGTGGTTTGGTACCCGGGGACAATGAGCAGTTCTTC
J gene: TRBJ2-1
V gene: TRBV12-5
D gene: -
clone size: few
CDR3 length: 14

CDR3 protein: CAWSLTGFEAFF
CDR3 DNA: TGTGCCTGGAGTCTTACAGGGTTTGAAGCTTTCTTT
J gene: TRBJ1-1
V gene: TRBV30
D gene: -
clone size: few
CDR3 length: 12

CDR3 protein: CASSGPGTSRQTQYF
CDR3 DNA: TGTGCCAGCAGTGGCCCCGGGACTAGCAGGCAGACCCAGTACTTC
J gene: TRBJ2-5
V gene: TRBV9
D gene: TRBD2
clone size: -
CDR3 length: 15

CDR3 protein: CASSEHLVAGSQETQYF
CDR3 DNA: TGTGCCAGCAGTGAACACTTGGTGGCAGGAAGTCAAGAGACCCAGTACTTC
J gene: TRBJ2-5
V gene: TRBV2
D gene: -
clone size: few
CDR3 length: 17

CDR3 protein: CASSPLTSGVYNEQFF
CDR3 DNA: TGTGCCAGCTCACCCCTAACTAGCGGGGTCTACAATGAGCAGTTCTTC
J gene: TRBJ2-1
V gene: TRBV18
D gene: TRBD2
clone size: -
CDR3 length: 16

CDR3 protein: CASSLNRNEKLFF
CDR3 DNA: TGTGCCAGCAGCTTAAACAGGAATGAAAAACTGTTTTTT
J gene: TRBJ1-4
V gene: TRBV7-2
D gene: -
clone size: -
CDR3 length: 13

CDR3 protein: CASSPGQVYEQYF
CDR3 DNA: TGCGCCAGCAGCCCTGGACAGGTCTACGAGCAGTACTTC
J gene: TRBJ2-7
V gene: TRBV5-1
D gene: TRBD1
clone size: -
CDR3 length: 13

CDR3 protein: CASRRSVRRTGELFF
CDR3 DNA: TGTGCCAGCCGACGGAGCGTTAGGCGCACCGGGGAGCTGTTTTTT
J gene: TRBJ2-2
V gene: TRBV2
D gene: -
clone size: -
CDR3 length: 15

CDR3 protein: CASTRDTDTQYF
CDR3 DNA: TGTGCCAGCACCAGGGATACAGATACGCAGTATTTT
J gene: TRBJ2-3
V gene: TRBV9
D gene: -
clone size: few
CDR3 length: 12

CDR3 protein: CSATLSYEQYF
CDR3 DNA: TGCAGTGCTACCCTTTCTTACGAGCAGTACTTC
J gene: TRBJ2-7
V gene: TRBV20-1
D gene: -
clone size: -
CDR3 length: 11

CDR3 protein: CASSPSLGSPYEQYF
CDR3 DNA: TGTGCCAGCAGCCCGTCATTGGGCAGCCCCTACGAGCAGTACTTC
J gene: TRBJ2-7
V gene: TRBV4-2
D gene: -
clone size: few
CDR3 length: 15

CDR3 protein: CAWSVDREQPQHF
CDR3 DNA: TGTGCCTGGAGTGTAGACCGGGAACAGCCCCAGCATTTT
J gene: TRBJ1-5
V gene: TRBV30
D gene: -
clone size: many
CDR3 length: 13

CDR3 protein: CASSPQGRYTEAFF
CDR3 DNA: TGTGCCAGCAGCCCACAGGGGCGGTACACTGAAGCTTTCTTT
J gene: TRBJ1-1
V gene: TRBV5-6
D gene: TRBD1
clone size: -
CDR3 length: 14

CDR3 protein: CATSRKSGYFRNEQFF
CDR3 DNA: TGTGCCACCAGCAGGAAATCAGGGTACTTTCGGAATGAGCAGTTCTTC
J gene: TRBJ2-1
V gene: TRBV15
D gene: -
clone size: many
CDR3 length: 16

CDR3 protein: CASSASAGHTGELFF
CDR3 DNA: TGCGCCAGCAGCGCTTCAGCGGGGCACACCGGGGAGCTGTTTTTT
J gene: TRBJ2-2
V gene: TRBV5-1
D gene: TRBD2
clone size: -
CDR3 length: 15

CDR3 protein: CASSDSAGGADTQYF
CDR3 DNA: TGTGCCAGCAGTGACTCGGCAGGGGGAGCAGATACGCAGTATTTT
J gene: TRBJ2-3
V gene: TRBV6-4
D gene: TRBD1
clone size: few
CDR3 length: 15

CDR3 protein: CASSIRLAGGFEQFF
CDR3 DNA: TGTGCCAGTAGTATACGACTAGCGGGGGGTTTTGAGCAGTTCTTC
J gene: TRBJ2-1
V gene: TRBV19
D gene: TRBD2
clone size: few
CDR3 length: 15

CDR3 protein: CASSLNPGGTGELFF
CDR3 DNA: TGTGCCAGCAGCTTAAACCCAGGGGGCACCGGGGAGCTGTTTTTT
J gene: TRBJ2-2
V gene: TRBV7-3
D gene: TRBD1
clone size: few
CDR3 length: 15

CDR3 protein: CASSSVRGNSPLHF
CDR3 DNA: TGTGCCAGCAGTTCAGTCCGGGGTAATTCACCCCTCCACTTT
J gene: TRBJ1-6
V gene: TRBV6-5
D gene: -
clone size: -
CDR3 length: 14

CDR3 protein: CASSPAEYEQYF
CDR3 DNA: TGTGCCAGCTCACCAGCCGAGTACGAGCAGTACTTC
J gene: TRBJ2-7
V gene: TRBV18
D gene: -
clone size: many
CDR3 length: 12

CDR3 protein: CATSRDVSGTALGYTF
CDR3 DNA: TGTGCCACCAGCAGAGATGTTTCCGGGACAGCCCTCGGCTACACCTTC
J gene: TRBJ1-2
V gene: TRBV15
D gene: TRBD1
clone size: few
CDR3 length: 16

CDR3 protein: CASSLGQGGPEKLFF
CDR3 DNA: TGCGCCAGCAGCTTGGGGCAGGGAGGACCTGAAAAACTGTTTTTT
J gene: TRBJ1-4
V gene: TRBV5-1
D gene: -
clone size: few
CDR3 length: 15

CDR3 protein: CASSSQGTDTQYF
CDR3 DNA: TGTGCCAGCAGCTCGCAGGGCACAGATACGCAGTATTTT
J gene: TRBJ2-3
V gene: TRBV7-3
D gene: -
clone size: many
CDR3 length: 13

CDR3 protein: CASSLGQGGDNEQFF
CDR3 DNA: TGCGCCAGCAGCTTGGGTCAGGGTGGGGACAATGAGCAGTTCTTC
J gene: TRBJ2-1
V gene: TRBV5-1
D gene: -
clone size: -
CDR3 length: 15

CDR3 protein: CASAIPSGGANEQFF
CDR3 DNA: TGTGCCAGCGCAATTCCTAGCGGGGGGGCAAATGAGCAGTTCTTC
J gene: TRBJ2-1
V gene: TRBV7-9
D gene: TRBD2
clone size: few
CDR3 length: 15

CDR3 protein: CASSSLQVSYEQYF
CDR3 DNA: TGTGCCAGCAGTTCCCTACAGGTTTCCTACGAGCAGTACTTC
J gene: TRBJ2-7
V gene: TRBV27
D gene: -
clone size: -
CDR3 length: 14

CDR3 protein: CASSQDAAVSGPGDTEAFF
CDR3 DNA: TGCGCCAGCAGCCAAGACGCGGCAGTATCGGGCCCCGGGGATACTGAAGCTTTCTTT
J gene: TRBJ1-1
V gene: TRBV4-1
D gene: -
clone size: -
CDR3 length: 19

CDR3 protein: CASSQGGGGGLLRLLQETQYF
CDR3 DNA: TGCGCCAGCAGCCAAGGAGGAGGAGGGGGCCTATTGAGGCTGCTACAAGAGACCCAGTACTTC
J gene: TRBJ2-5
V gene: TRBV4-1
D gene: -
clone size: few
CDR3 length: 21

CDR3 protein: CASSGGTAMTYEQYF
CDR3 DNA: TGCGCCAGCAGCGGCGGGACAGCGATGACCTACGAGCAGTACTTC
J gene: TRBJ2-7
V gene: TRBV5-1
D gene: -
clone size: few
CDR3 length: 15

CDR3 protein: CASSLRGLVELFF
CDR3 DNA: TGTGCCAGCAGCTTGAGGGGTCTGGTTGAGCTGTTTTTT
J gene: TRBJ2-2
V gene: TRBV5-6
D gene: -
clone size: few
CDR3 length: 13

CDR3 protein: CASSQAQGTSGYYEQYF
CDR3 DNA: TGTGCCAGCAGCCAAGCTCAAGGGACTAGCGGCTACTACGAGCAGTACTTC
J gene: TRBJ2-7
V gene: TRBV4-2
D gene: TRBD2
clone size: few
CDR3 length: 17

CDR3 protein: CASREHSNQPQHF
CDR3 DNA: TGTGCCAGCAGGGAGCATAGCAATCAGCCCCAGCATTTT
J gene: TRBJ1-5
V gene: TRBV6-5
D gene: -
clone size: few
CDR3 length: 13

CDR3 protein: CASSYGTGSPLHF
CDR3 DNA: TGTGCCAGCAGTTACGGGACAGGGTCCCCCCTCCACTTT
J gene: TRBJ1-6
V gene: TRBV6-5
D gene: TRBD1
clone size: few
CDR3 length: 13

CDR3 protein: CASSPSGVTGELFF
CDR3 DNA: TGTGCCAGCAGTCCCAGCGGGGTCACCGGGGAGCTGTTTTTT
J gene: TRBJ2-2
V gene: TRBV28
D gene: TRBD2
clone size: -
CDR3 length: 14

CDR3 protein: CASSVDQGSETQYF
CDR3 DNA: TGTGCCAGCAGCGTAGACCAGGGATCAGAGACCCAGTACTTC
J gene: TRBJ2-5
V gene: TRBV9
D gene: -
clone size: -
CDR3 length: 14

CDR3 protein: CASSLQGMAGEQFF
CDR3 DNA: TGTGCCAGCAGCCTACAGGGTATGGCCGGTGAGCAGTTCTTC
J gene: TRBJ2-1
V gene: TRBV11-2
D gene: -
clone size: -
CDR3 length: 14

CDR3 protein: CAWSIPLGNSPLHF
CDR3 DNA: TGTGCCTGGAGCATTCCGCTAGGCAATTCACCCCTCCACTTT
J gene: TRBJ1-6
V gene: TRBV30
D gene: -
clone size: -
CDR3 length: 14

CDR3 protein: CSVLDYEKLFF
CDR3 DNA: TGCAGCGTGTTGGACTATGAAAAACTGTTTTTT
J gene: TRBJ1-4
V gene: TRBV29-1
D gene: -
clone size: few
CDR3 length: 11

CDR3 protein: CASSLRTGIGTNTEAFF
CDR3 DNA: TGCGCCAGCAGCCTAAGGACAGGGATCGGCACGAACACTGAAGCTTTCTTT
J gene: TRBJ1-1
V gene: TRBV5-1
D gene: TRBD1
clone size: -
CDR3 length: 17

CDR3 protein: CASSQQGRGALGNEQFF
CDR3 DNA: TGCGCCAGCAGCCAACAGGGGCGGGGGGCCTTGGGCAATGAGCAGTTCTTC
J gene: TRBJ2-1
V gene: TRBV4-1
D gene: TRBD2
clone size: few
CDR3 length: 17

CDR3 protein: CAWSVVGRETQYF
CDR3 DNA: TGTGCCTGGAGTGTTGTGGGCAGGGAGACCCAGTACTTC
J gene: TRBJ2-5
V gene: TRBV30
D gene: -
clone size: few
CDR3 length: 13

CDR3 protein: CASSSLGGTNEKLFF
CDR3 DNA: TGCGCCAGCAGCAGTCTGGGGGGAACTAATGAAAAACTGTTTTTT
J gene: TRBJ1-4
V gene: TRBV5-1
D gene: -
clone size: -
CDR3 length: 15